What follows are 15 T cell receptor beta chains derived from one specimen sequenced in a study of CD8+CD57+ T cells in acquired aplastic anemia. It was patients with CD8+CD57+ cell expansion by flow cytometry who were chosen for sequencing. Researchers used genomic DNA as the template to profile TCR beta VDJ and CDR3. Via MiXCR, TCRdb re-called the reads, giving one row per CDR3 protein. The repertoire holds 250,000 to 300,000 distinct CDR3 sequences, with under 60% as singletons. Sequenced material: sorted CD4+, CD8+, or CD8+CD57+ T cells (not recorded which) from PBMCs. All receptors come from a human donor with aplastic anemia.

V usage is TRBV27 and J usage is TRBJ1-1; a weak D match, TRBD1 (6 bases). There are 14 residues in the CDR3. The V gene lost 5 bases and the J gene lost 5 bases, with 15 bases spanning the gap. Germline V lookup: CDR1 MNHEY, CDR2 SMNVEV (reference sequence). CDR3 coding DNA: TGTGCCAGCAGTGATACAGGGTTAGGGACTGAAGCTTTCTTT. Amino acid sequence: CASSDTGLGTEAFF.

The chain uses TRBV11-3 and TRBJ1-2; 7 bases map to TRBD1. The CDR3 sequence is 13 residues long. Germline V lookup: CDR1 SGHNT, CDR2 YENEEA. V shed 5 bases and J 4 bases; nucleotides not matched to a gene: 4. CDR3 residues: CASSDRQGYGYTF. CDR3 DNA sequence: TGTGCCAGCAGCGACAGACAGGGCTATGGCTACACCTTC.

Regarding this clonotype: The limits of the CDR3 on the DNA are not certain, so only TCRdb's listed CDR3 is given. The chain links TRBV25-1 to TRBJ2-7; the table's D gene call, TRBD1, was not cross checked with the DNA. The CDR3 numbers 16 amino acids, ends counted. Per the germline V gene, CDR1 is MGHDK and CDR2 is SYGVNS. The CDR3 here is CACSASGDRGAYEQYF.

V gene TRBV7-9 combines with J gene TRBJ2-3, with 14 bases aligning to TRBD2. J lost 12 bases, V lost 7 bases, and 9 bases had no gene match. This CDR3 contains 14 residues. CDR1 is SEHNR, CDR2 FQNEAQ, per germline (reference sequence). The chain's CDR3 is CASTPSGTSGSQYF. The CDR3 nucleotides are TGTGCCAGCACCCCTTCAGGGACTAGCGGGAGTCAGTATTTT.

This clonotype was counted many times. This rearrangement joins TRBV7-9 to TRBJ1-1; D may be TRBD1 (6 bases). CDR1 and CDR2 from the germline V gene are SEHNR and FQNEAQ (reference sequence). There are 14 residues in the CDR3. V was clipped by 1 base and J by 5 bases, with 11 bases between them. CDR3 protein: CASSLGGARTEAFF. The CDR3, as DNA: TGTGCCAGCAGCTTAGGGGGGGCGAGAACTGAAGCTTTCTTT.

The sample holds many counts of this clonotype. J is TRBJ1-2 and V is TRBV3-1; weak D call: TRBD1 (5 bases). Germline V gives CDR1 LGHDT, CDR2 YNNKEL (reference sequence). V gave up 5 bases and J gave up 4 bases, with 14 bases separating them. The CDR3 has 14 residues. CDR3 coding DNA: TGTGCCAGCAGCAACCTAGGAGGGGTCTATGGCTACACCTTC. Protein sequence: CASSNLGGVYGYTF.

Points on this clonotype: Because it lacks the conserved phenylalanine or tryptophan at the end, this CDR3 is likely a read error. J is TRBJ2-5 and V is TRBV19; perhaps TRBD1 as D (5 bases). The germline gives CDR1 LNHDA, CDR2 SQIVND (reference sequence). Trimming left V 7 bases short and J 2 bases short, with 11 bases between. The CDR3 extends over 13 amino acids. CDR3 sequence (DNA): TGTGCCAGTACCCCGGACAATCAAGAGACCCAGTACTCC. Translation: CASTPDNQETQYS.

The rearrangement uses TRBV9 and TRBJ1-6; D unclear. V dropped 5 bases and J dropped 8 bases, with 14 bases sitting between them. This CDR3 is built from 14 residues. Germline CDR1 SGDLS, CDR2 YYNGEE. The CDR3, as DNA: TGTGCCAGCAGTCCTACATTAGGAGATTCACCCCTCCACTTT. Translated, it gives CASSPTLGDSPLHF.

The gene calls are TRBV5-1 and TRBJ1-6, with 8 bases aligning to TRBD1. After removal of 4 bases from V and 1 base from J, the junction contained 7 bases not matched to a gene. CDR1 is SGHRS, CDR2 YFSETQ, per germline. The CDR3 contains 17 residues. The CDR3 DNA reads TGCGCCAGCAGCCCTTCAGGGGGCGCGTCCTATAATTCACCCCTCCACTTT. The encoded protein is CASSPSGGASYNSPLHF.

The chain recombines TRBV2 with TRBJ2-7; no definite D call. CDR1 SNHLY and CDR2 FYNNEI come from the germline V gene. The CDR3 is 11 residues long. The V end lost 2 bases, the J end lost 5 bases, and 4 bases lay between the germline ends. CDR3 DNA: TGTGCCAGCAGTGAACAACACGAGCAGTACTTC. This sequence encodes CASSEQHEQYF. The whole variable domain, remainder taken from reference TRBV2 and TRBJ2-7, is EPEVTQTPSHQVTQMGQEVILRCVPISNHLYFYWYRQILGQKVEFLVSFYNNEISEKSEIFDDQFSVERPDGSNFTLKIRSTKLEDSAMYFCASSEQHEQYFGPGTRLTVT.

The V call is TRBV20-1, the J call TRBJ1-5; a possible D gene is TRBD1 (5 bases). V was trimmed by 3 bases and J by 7 bases, leaving 19 bases between them. Germline V CDR1 and CDR2: DFQATT, SNEGSKA (reference sequence). This CDR3 has 15 amino acids. The CDR3 reads CSARWGIYNEQPQHF. As DNA, the CDR3 is TGCAGTGCTAGGTGGGGGATCTACAATGAGCAGCCCCAGCATTTT.

This clonotype was observed at least ten times. The rearrangement joins TRBV11-2 to TRBJ2-1; 10 bases match TRBD1. V lost 5 bases to trimming and J lost 7 bases; unmatched junction nucleotides: 5. The CDR3 has 14 residues. Germline CDR1 and CDR2: SGHAT and FQNNGV. CDR3: CASSTTGGRNEQFF. DNA for the CDR3: TGTGCCAGCAGCACGACAGGGGGCCGAAATGAGCAGTTCTTC.

In this sample, this clonotype turned up many times. The rearrangement links TRBV15 to TRBJ1-5, with 9 positions matching TRBD1. CDR3 size: 19 residues. The junction had 18 bases not matched to a gene; V was cut back by 3 bases and J by 6 bases. Germline loops: CDR1 LNHNV, CDR2 YYDKDF (reference sequence). CDR3: CATSRPARGTGWDGQPQHF. CDR3 sequence (DNA): TGTGCCACCAGCAGGCCCGCGAGGGGGACAGGGTGGGACGGTCAGCCCCAGCATTTT.

The V call is TRBV7-2, the J call TRBJ2-7; 7 bases align to TRBD2. With 0 bases clipped from V and 4 bases from J, the junction kept 6 bases outside the gene matches. The length of the CDR3 is 15 residues. The germline V gene encodes CDR1 SGHTA and CDR2 FQGNSA. The DNA of the CDR3 is TGTGCCAGCAGCTTAGCTGCGGGAGCACCATACGAGCAGTACTTC. Translated: CASSLAAGAPYEQYF. The whole variable domain, remainder taken from reference TRBV7-2 and TRBJ2-7, is GAGVSQSPSNKVTEKGKDVELRCDPISGHTALYWYRQSLGQGLEFLIYFQGNSAPDKSGLPSDRFSAERTGGSVSTLTIQRTQQEDSAVYLCASSLAAGAPYEQYFGPGTRLTVT.

V usage is TRBV19 and J usage is TRBJ1-5; D is uncertain. The V gene's germline CDR1 is LNHDA and CDR2 SQIVND (reference sequence). The CDR3 length is 14 residues. Trimming took off 6 bases at V and 0 bases at J, with 9 bases between the two ends. The CDR3 DNA reads TGTGCCAGTAGGGCAGGCTATAGCAATCAGCCCCAGCATTTT. It yields the protein CASRAGYSNQPQHF.